This TCR beta chain was observed in a study of beta chain features in type 1 diabetes. Study observations and caveats: In every one of the four CD4+ subsets, TCRB CDR3s were moderately but significantly shorter in Type 1 diabetes patients.

Of the isolated RNA, all was reverse transcribed, and so the sequenced material was expressed TCRB transcripts. Generated by immunoSEQ multiplex PCR, the TCRdb table keeps only in-frame clones and is missing some. The sample shows 600,000 to 700,000 clones, 13% of them seen only once. Germline V gene sequence: CDR1 MDHEN, CDR2 SYDVKM. The CDR3 has 14 amino acids. Losses at the gene ends were 7 bases for V and 1 base for J; bases not matched to a gene: 4. For this clone: Its cognate antigen is unknown.

Sequencing used naive CD4+ T cells from blood. The clonotype originates from a man younger than 30 with type 1 diabetes. V gene TRBV28 combines with J gene TRBJ2-1; 7 bases align to TRBD2. The CDR3 loop reads CASTRGTSYNEQFF. The CDR3 DNA is TGTGCCAGCACGCGGGGGACGTCCTACAATGAGCAGTTCTTC.